These T cell receptor beta chains were read from a single sample in a study of T cell clusters in autoimmune cytopenias. TCRdb re-called the multiplex PCR reads; every CDR3 protein appears as one record, without DNA. The sample has about 1,100 distinct CDR3 sequences. Sequenced: peripheral blood. The source is a human donor with an autoimmune cytopenia or autoimmune hepatitis (not recorded which). CDR3s include the opening cysteine and the closing phenylalanine or tryptophan. Fields, in order: CDR3 protein, J gene, V gene, clone size, CDR3 length. Expanded clones are given a class, and other clones once, few, many or no size at all.

CASSWGKGEETQYF | TRBJ2-5 | TRBV5-1 | medium-sized | 14
CASSLYGGVEAFF | TRBJ1-1 | TRBV5-4 | medium-sized | 13
CASSYILAGASSYEQYF | TRBJ2-7 | TRBV6-6 | large | 17
CASSLDRENTEAFF | TRBJ1-1 | TRBV6-2/TRBV6-3 | medium-sized | 14
CASSYLAGETDTQYF | TRBJ2-3 | TRBV6-6 | large | 15
CASSTNPGQGKTYEQYF | TRBJ2-7 | TRBV19 | medium-sized | 17
CASSLVRGASRETQYF | TRBJ2-5 | TRBV5-4 | medium-sized | 16
CATSTYPSLAGGYNEQFF | TRBJ2-1 | TRBV24-1 | medium-sized | 18
CATSAPDRGQYEQYF | TRBJ2-7 | TRBV24-1 | medium-sized | 15
CSVGKGQLLSGNTIYF | TRBJ1-3 | TRBV29-1 | . | 16
CSARSQEVKYGYTF | TRBJ1-2 | TRBV20-1 | medium-sized | 14
CASSYVWQGGRETQYF | TRBJ2-5 | TRBV6-5 | medium-sized | 16
CASSYGGQGRRGYTF | TRBJ1-2 | TRBV6-5 | . | 15
CATSTDRLSTDTQYF | TRBJ2-3 | TRBV15 | medium-sized | 15
CASSYLAGASSYEQYF | TRBJ2-7 | TRBV6-5 | . | 16
CASRNSGFNSNQPQHF | TRBJ1-5 | TRBV19 | medium-sized | 16
CASSLQGGPGNTIYF | TRBJ1-3 | TRBV5-4 | medium-sized | 15
CASSLGRISEQYF | TRBJ2-7 | TRBV5-6 | medium-sized | 13
CASSLAAGNYGYTF | TRBJ1-2 | TRBV13 | . | 14
CASKTEADTQYF | TRBJ2-3 | TRBV5-1 | medium-sized | 12
CASSQEREQDYEQYF | TRBJ2-7 | TRBV4-1 | . | 15
CASRGAGTGELFF | TRBJ2-2 | TRBV19 | large | 13
CASSQDQGMGYGYTF | TRBJ1-2 | TRBV4-3 | medium-sized | 15